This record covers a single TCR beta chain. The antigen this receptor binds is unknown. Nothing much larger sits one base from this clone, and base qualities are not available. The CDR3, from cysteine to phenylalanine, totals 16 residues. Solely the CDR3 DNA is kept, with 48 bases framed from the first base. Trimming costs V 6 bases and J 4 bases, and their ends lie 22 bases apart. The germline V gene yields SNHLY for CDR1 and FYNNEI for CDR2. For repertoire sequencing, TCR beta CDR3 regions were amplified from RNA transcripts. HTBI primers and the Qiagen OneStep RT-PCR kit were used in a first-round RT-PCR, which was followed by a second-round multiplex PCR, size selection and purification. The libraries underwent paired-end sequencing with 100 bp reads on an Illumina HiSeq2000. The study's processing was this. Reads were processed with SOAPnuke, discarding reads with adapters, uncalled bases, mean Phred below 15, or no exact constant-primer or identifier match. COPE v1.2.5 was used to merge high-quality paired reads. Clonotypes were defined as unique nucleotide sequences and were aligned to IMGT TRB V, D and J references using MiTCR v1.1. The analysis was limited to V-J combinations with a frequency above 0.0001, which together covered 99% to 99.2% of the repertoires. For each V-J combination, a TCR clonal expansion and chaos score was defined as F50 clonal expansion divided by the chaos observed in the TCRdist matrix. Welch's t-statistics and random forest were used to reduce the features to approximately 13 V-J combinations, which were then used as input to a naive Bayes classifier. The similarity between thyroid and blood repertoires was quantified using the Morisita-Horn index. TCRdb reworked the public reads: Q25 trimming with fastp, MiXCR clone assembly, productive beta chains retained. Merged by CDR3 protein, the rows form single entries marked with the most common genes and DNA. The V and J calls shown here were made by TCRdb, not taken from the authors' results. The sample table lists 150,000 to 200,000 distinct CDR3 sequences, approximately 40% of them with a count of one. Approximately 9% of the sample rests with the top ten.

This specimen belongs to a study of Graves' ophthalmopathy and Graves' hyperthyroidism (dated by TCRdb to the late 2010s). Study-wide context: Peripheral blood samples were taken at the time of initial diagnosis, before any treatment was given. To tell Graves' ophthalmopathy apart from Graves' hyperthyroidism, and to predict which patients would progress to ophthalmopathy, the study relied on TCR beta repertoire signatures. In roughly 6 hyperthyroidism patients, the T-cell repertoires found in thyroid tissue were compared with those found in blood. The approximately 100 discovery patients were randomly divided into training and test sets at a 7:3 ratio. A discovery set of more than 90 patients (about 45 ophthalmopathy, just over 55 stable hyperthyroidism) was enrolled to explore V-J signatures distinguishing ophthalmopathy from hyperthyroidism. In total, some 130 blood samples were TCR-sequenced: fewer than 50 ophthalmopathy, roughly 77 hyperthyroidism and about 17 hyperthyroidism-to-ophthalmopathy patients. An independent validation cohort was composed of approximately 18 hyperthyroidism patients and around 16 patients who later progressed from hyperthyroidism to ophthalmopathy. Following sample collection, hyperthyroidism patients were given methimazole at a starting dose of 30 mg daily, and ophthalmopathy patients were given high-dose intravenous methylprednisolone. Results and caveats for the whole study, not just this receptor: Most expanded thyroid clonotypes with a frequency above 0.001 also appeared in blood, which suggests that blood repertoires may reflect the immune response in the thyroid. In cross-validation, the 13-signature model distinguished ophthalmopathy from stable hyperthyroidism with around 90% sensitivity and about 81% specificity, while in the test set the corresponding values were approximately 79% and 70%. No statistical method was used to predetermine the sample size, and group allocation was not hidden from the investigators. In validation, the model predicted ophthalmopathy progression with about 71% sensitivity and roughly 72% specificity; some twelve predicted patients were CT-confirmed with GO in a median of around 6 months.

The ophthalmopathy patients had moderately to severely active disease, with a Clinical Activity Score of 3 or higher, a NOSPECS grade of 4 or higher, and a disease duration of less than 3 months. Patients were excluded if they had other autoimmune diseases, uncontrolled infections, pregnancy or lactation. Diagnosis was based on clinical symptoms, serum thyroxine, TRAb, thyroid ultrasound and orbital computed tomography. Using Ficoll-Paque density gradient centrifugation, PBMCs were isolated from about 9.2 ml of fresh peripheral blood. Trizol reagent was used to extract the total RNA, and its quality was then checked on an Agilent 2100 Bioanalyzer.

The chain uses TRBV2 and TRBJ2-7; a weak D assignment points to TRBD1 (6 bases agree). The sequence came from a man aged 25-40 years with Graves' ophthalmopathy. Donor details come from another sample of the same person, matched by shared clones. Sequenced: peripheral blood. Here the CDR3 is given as CASSANPGTDSYEQYF. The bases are TGTGCCAGCAGCGCTAACCCCGGGACGGACAGTTACGAGCAGTACTTC.